This entry concerns a single T cell receptor beta chain. The sample belongs to a study of CD8+CD57+ T cells in acquired aplastic anemia. CDR3 length: 15 residues. V lost 8 bases, J lost 2 bases, and 13 bases lay in between. Per the germline V gene, CDR1 is LNHDA and CDR2 is SQIVND (reference sequence). CDR3 and TCR beta VDJ profiling relied on genomic DNA as the template. TCRdb itself ran the reads through MiXCR, one entry per CDR3 protein. The sample contains over 150,000 distinct CDR3 sequences, about 48% of which appear only once. CD8+CD57+ cell expansion had been shown by flow cytometry in patients chosen for sequencing.

The sample was sorted CD4+, CD8+, or CD8+CD57+ T cells (not recorded which) from PBMCs. The receptor was isolated from a human donor with aplastic anemia. V and J are TRBV19 and TRBJ2-6; D may be TRBD1 (5 bases). The CDR3 bases are TGTGCCAGTTCCACTCAGGGCACTGGGGCCAACGTCCTGACTTTC. This gives the protein CASSTQGTGANVLTF.